This TCR beta chain was profiled in a study of identifying expanded T cells in peripheral blood. The study, taken as a whole, reports: Over two and four weeks, about 16 and 20 clones changed, versus approximately 1.1 between replicates.

The CDR3 loop spans 16 amino acids. The germline gives CDR1 MNHNY, CDR2 SVGAGI (reference sequence). Trimming pared 2 bases from V and 8 bases from J, leaving 18 bases between. Points on this clone: No antigen is known for it.

The repertoire was sequenced with immunoSEQ multiplex PCR; TCRdb's copy has only in-frame clones and lacks some. The sample holds nearly 60,000 clones, roughly 90% seen once. This chain uses TRBV6-6 with TRBJ1-4; D is possibly TRBD1 (5 bases). This TCR was sampled from a person between 18 and 75 years old in good health. Material for sequencing was blood. The CDR3 DNA sequence: TGTGCCAGCAGTTACCCGGAAGGAGGGACTGGAGAAAAACTGTTTTTT. Residues: CASSYPEGGTGEKLFF.